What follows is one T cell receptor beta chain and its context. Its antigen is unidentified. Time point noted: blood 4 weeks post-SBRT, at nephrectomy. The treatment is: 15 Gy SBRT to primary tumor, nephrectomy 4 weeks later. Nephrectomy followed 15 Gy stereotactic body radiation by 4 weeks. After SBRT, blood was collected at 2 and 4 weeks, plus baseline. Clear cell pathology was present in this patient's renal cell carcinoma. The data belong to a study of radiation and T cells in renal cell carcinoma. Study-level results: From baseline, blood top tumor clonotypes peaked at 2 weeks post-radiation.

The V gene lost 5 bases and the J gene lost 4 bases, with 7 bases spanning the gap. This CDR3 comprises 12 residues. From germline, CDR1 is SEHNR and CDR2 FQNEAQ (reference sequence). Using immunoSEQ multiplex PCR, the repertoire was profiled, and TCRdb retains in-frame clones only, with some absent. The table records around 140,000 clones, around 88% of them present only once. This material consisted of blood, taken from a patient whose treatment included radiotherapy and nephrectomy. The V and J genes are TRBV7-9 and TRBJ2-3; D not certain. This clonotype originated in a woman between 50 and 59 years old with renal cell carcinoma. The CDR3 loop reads CASSTSADTQYF. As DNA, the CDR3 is TGTGCCAGCAGCACCTCTGCAGATACGCAGTATTTT.